Below are 15 T cell receptor beta chains sequenced from a single sample in a study of beta chain features in type 1 diabetes listed by TCRdb under 2018. The method behind the library was the immunoSEQ multiplex PCR assay. The High Capacity cDNA Reverse Transcription Kit was used to reverse transcribe all of the isolated RNA, meaning that expressed TCRB transcripts were what got sequenced. TCRdb retrieved this table from immuneACCESS and kept in-frame rearrangements only. Not all clones are present; in checked studies, unresolved V genes account for under half, and no reason is known for the remainder. The sample table shows 150,000 to 160,000 clones, and approximately 10% are seen once. Jointly, the top ten make up roughly 1.9% of the sample. Source material: central memory CD4+ T cells from blood. Source of these receptors: a man younger than 35 in good health.

CDR3 region: CASSVGKRDGNYGYTF. The CDR3 nucleotides are TGTGCCAGCAGCGTAGGGAAGCGGGATGGAAACTATGGCTACACCTTC. J is TRBJ1-2 and V is TRBV9; unclear D gene. The CDR3 sequence is 16 residues long. V gave up 0 bases and J gave up 2 bases, with 14 bases separating them. The germline V gene encodes CDR1 SGDLS and CDR2 YYNGEE.

This sequence joins TRBV7-2 and TRBJ2-7, with D possibly TRBD1 on 5 matching bases. The CDR3 is made up of 15 amino acids. CDR1 and CDR2 from the germline V gene are SGHTA and FQGNSA. With 5 bases removed from V and 1 base from J, the gap between germline ends came to 15 bases. CDR3 nucleotide sequence: TGTGCCAGCAGCCCTGCAGGGTTGGGGTCCTACGAGCAGTACTTC. Encoded protein: CASSPAGLGSYEQYF.

The gene calls are TRBV6-6 and TRBJ1-1; D remains ambiguous. Germline lookup yields CDR1 MNHNY and CDR2 SVGAGI (reference sequence). The CDR3 runs 12 residues. Trimming shortened V by 0 bases and J by 10 bases, and 9 bases separated the two germline ends. This CDR3 reads CASSYSSVRAFF. The CDR3 nucleotides read TGTGCCAGCAGTTACTCGTCCGTGAGAGCTTTCTTT.

The table lists this clone with a few counts. V usage is TRBV4-3 and J usage is TRBJ2-7, with a tentative D call TRBD1 (6 bases). V was shortened by 0 bases and J by 6 bases, with 9 bases between the two germline ends. There are 13 residues in the CDR3. CDR1 is LGHNA and CDR2 is YSLEER in the germline V gene. The chain's CDR3 is CASSQDNRAEQYF. In DNA, the CDR3 is TGCGCCAGCAGCCAAGATAACAGGGCCGAGCAGTACTTC.

This clone showed up just a few times. The chain combines TRBV30 with TRBJ2-2; D possibly corresponds to TRBD1 (5 bases). The V gene's germline CDR1 is GTSNPN and CDR2 SVGIG (reference sequence). The CDR3 extends over 16 amino acids. V shed 8 bases and J shed 5 bases, with 24 bases lying between them. The CDR3 sequence: CAGPGWGGPRTGELFF. The CDR3 DNA is TGTGCCGGACCCGGTTGGGGCGGCCCGAGGACCGGGGAGCTGTTTTTT.

V and J are TRBV2 and TRBJ2-7, with D unclear. Trimming pared 4 bases from V and 2 bases from J, leaving 9 bases between. Germline V gene sequence: CDR1 SNHLY, CDR2 FYNNEI. The CDR3 covers 13 residues. CDR3 loop: CASSVYEPYEQYF. The CDR3 coding sequence is TGTGCCAGCAGTGTATACGAGCCCTACGAGCAGTACTTC.

The chain joins TRBV19 to TRBJ2-1; 8 nucleotides line up with TRBD1. The trim removed 11 bases at V and 2 bases at J, leaving 5 bases unmatched. The CDR3 covers 13 residues. Per the germline V gene, CDR1 is LNHDA and CDR2 is SQIVND (reference sequence). Here the CDR3 DNA reads TGTGCCGCCCAGGGGGCCGCCTACAATGAGCAGTTCTTC. Its translation is CAAQGAAYNEQFF.

This clone has a handful of counts. The chain carries TRBV7-9 and TRBJ2-7; 7 nucleotides agree with TRBD2. Trimming cost V 1 base and J 2 bases; bases outside gene matches: 2. The length of the CDR3 is 14 residues. Germline V gene lookup returns CDR1 SEHNR and CDR2 FQNEAQ (reference sequence). The chain's CDR3 is CASSLEGGTYEQYF. For the CDR3, the DNA is TGTGCCAGCAGCTTAGAGGGAGGGACCTACGAGCAGTACTTC.

The V and J genes are TRBV7-2 and TRBJ2-6, with D possibly TRBD2 on 6 matching bases. The CDR3 is made up of 17 amino acids. V lost 2 bases to trimming and J lost 2 bases, with 13 bases between them. Germline-derived CDR1 and CDR2 are SGHTA and FQGNSA. CDR3 amino acids: CASSLRGRRAGANVLTF. The CDR3 bases are TGTGCCAGCAGCTTACGGGGCCGGAGGGCTGGGGCCAACGTCCTGACTTTC.

This clone has only a few counts. The V call is TRBV14, the J call TRBJ2-3; TRBD2 matches at 11 bases. Germline CDR1 and CDR2: SGHDN and FVKESK. Trimming took 4 bases from V and 4 from J; bases not matched to a gene: 1. This CDR3 spans 14 amino acids. CDR3 region: CASSLGLAADTQYF. The CDR3 DNA reads as TGTGCCAGCAGCCTGGGACTAGCGGCAGATACGCAGTATTTT.

This clone was seen only a few times. The chain recombines TRBV28 with TRBJ2-1; weak D call: TRBD2 (7 bases). Per germline, CDR1 MDHEN and CDR2 SYDVKM. The CDR3 runs 15 residues. V was trimmed by 6 bases and J by 2 bases, leaving 14 bases between them. This CDR3 is CASSTGGQTYNEQFF. CDR3 bases: TGTGCCAGCAGCACCGGGGGGCAGACCTACAATGAGCAGTTCTTC.

This clone was seen only a few times. J is TRBJ2-7 and V is TRBV4-3; 9 nucleotides align to TRBD2. In germline, CDR1 is LGHNA, CDR2 YSLEER. Germline trimming cut 0 bases from V and 7 bases from J; bases unmatched to any gene: 7. This CDR3 contains 15 residues. CDR3: CASSQDGGRAEEQYF. In nucleotides, the CDR3 is TGCGCCAGCAGCCAAGACGGCGGGAGGGCCGAGGAGCAGTACTTC.

The chain carries TRBV29-1 and TRBJ2-1, with 8 bases lining up with TRBD1. The germline CDR1 and CDR2 sequences are SQVTM and ANQGSEA. This CDR3 has 12 residues. Trimming took 7 bases from V and 7 from J; bases not matched to a gene: 6. CDR3 amino acids: CSGAGGWNEQFF. The CDR3 DNA reads TGCAGCGGGGCAGGGGGCTGGAATGAGCAGTTCTTC.

This chain uses TRBV2 with TRBJ1-1, with 8 bases matching TRBD1. There are 13 residues in the CDR3. The germline CDR1 and CDR2 sequences are SNHLY and FYNNEI. The J segment lost 1 base and the V segment lost 11 bases, leaving 6 bases of the junction unmatched. The CDR3 DNA reads as TGTGCCGGACGGACAGGGAGGAACACTGAAGCTTTCTTT. It specifies CAGRTGRNTEAFF.

This clone has only a few counts. J is TRBJ2-4 and V is TRBV4-3; possibly TRBD1 for D (6 bases). CDR1 LGHNA and CDR2 YSLEER come from the germline V gene. This CDR3 comprises 14 residues. The V end was cut by 4 bases, the J end by 5 bases, with 12 bases between. DNA for the CDR3: TGCGCCAGCAGCCCTCAACAGGGAGAAAACATTCAGTACTTC. It translates to CASSPQQGENIQYF.